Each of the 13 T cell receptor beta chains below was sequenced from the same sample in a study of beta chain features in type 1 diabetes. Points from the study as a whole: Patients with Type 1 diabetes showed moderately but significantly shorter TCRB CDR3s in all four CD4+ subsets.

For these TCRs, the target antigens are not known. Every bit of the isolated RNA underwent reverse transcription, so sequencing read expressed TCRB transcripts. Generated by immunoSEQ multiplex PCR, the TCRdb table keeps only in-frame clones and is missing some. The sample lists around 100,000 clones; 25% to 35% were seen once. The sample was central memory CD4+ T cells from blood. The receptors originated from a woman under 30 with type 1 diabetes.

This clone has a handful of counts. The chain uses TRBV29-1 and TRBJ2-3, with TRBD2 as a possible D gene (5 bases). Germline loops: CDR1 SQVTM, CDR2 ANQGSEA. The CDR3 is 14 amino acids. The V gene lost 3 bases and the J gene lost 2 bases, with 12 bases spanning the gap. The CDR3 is CSVDPGGLTDTQYF. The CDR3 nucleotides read TGCAGCGTTGACCCCGGCGGACTCACAGATACGCAGTATTTT.

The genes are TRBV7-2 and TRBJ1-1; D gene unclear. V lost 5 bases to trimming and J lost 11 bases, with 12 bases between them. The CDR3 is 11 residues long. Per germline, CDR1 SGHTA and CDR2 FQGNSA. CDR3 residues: CASSPRSEAFF. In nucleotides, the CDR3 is TGTGCCAGCAGCCCCCGGTCGGAGGCTTTCTTT.

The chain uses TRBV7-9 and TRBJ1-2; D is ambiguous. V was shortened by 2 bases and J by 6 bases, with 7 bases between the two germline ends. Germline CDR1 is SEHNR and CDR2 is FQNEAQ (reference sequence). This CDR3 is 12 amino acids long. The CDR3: CASSLNPDGYTF. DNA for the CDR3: TGTGCCAGCAGCTTAAATCCGGATGGCTACACCTTC.

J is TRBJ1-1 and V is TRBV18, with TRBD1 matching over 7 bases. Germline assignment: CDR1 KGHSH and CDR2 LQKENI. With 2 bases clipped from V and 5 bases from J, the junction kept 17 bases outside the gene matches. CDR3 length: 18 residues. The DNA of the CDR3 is TGTGCCAGCTCACCATCTATGCTGAGGACAGGTGGGGTTACTGAAGCTTTCTTT. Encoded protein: CASSPSMLRTGGVTEAFF. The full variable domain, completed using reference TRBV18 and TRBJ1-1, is NAGVMQNPRHLVRRRGQEARLRCSPMKGHSHVYWYRQLPEEGLKFMVYLQKENIIDESGMPKERFSAEFPKEGPSILRIQQVVRGDSAAYFCASSPSMLRTGGVTEAFFGQGTRLTVV.

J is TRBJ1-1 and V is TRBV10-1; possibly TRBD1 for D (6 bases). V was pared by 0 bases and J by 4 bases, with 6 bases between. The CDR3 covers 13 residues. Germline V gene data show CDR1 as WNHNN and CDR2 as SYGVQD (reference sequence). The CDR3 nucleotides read TGCGCCAGCAGTGAGTCGGGGGCCACTGAAGCTTTCTTT. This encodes CASSESGATEAFF.

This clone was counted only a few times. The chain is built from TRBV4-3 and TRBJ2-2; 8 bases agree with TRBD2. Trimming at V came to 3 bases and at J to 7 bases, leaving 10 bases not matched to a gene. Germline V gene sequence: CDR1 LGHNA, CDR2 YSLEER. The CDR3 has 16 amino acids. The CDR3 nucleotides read TGCGCCAGCAGCCAGCGTGCAGCGGGAGTCCGCGGGGAGCTGTTTTTT. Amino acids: CASSQRAAGVRGELFF.

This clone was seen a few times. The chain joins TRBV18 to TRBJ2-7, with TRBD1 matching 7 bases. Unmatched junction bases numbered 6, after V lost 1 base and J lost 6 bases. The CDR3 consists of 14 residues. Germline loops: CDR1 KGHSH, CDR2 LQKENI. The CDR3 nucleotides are TGTGCCAGCTCACCACAGGGGGCGCAGAGCGAGCAGTACGTC. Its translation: CASSPQGAQSEQYV.

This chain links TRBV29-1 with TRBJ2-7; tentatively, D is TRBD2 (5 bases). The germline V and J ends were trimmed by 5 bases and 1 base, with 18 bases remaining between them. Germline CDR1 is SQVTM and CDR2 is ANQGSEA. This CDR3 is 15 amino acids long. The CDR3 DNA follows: TGCAGCGTTTCCAGAGGGTCAGGACCATCCTACGAGCAGTACTTC. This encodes CSVSRGSGPSYEQYF.

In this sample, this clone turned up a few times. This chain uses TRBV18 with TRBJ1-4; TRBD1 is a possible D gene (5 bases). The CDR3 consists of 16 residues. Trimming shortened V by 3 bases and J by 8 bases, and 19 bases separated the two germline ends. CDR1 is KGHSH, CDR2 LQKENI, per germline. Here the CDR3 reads CASSPQVGTGAEKLFF. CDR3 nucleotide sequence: TGTGCCAGCTCACCCCAAGTCGGGACTGGAGCCGAAAAACTGTTTTTT.

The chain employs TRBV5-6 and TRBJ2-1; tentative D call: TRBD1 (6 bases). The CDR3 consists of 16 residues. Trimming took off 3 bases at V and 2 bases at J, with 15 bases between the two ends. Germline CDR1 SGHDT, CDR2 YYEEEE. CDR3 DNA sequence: TGTGCCAGCAGCTCAAACCGGGACACAACCTACAATGAGCAGTTCTTC. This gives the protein CASSSNRDTTYNEQFF.

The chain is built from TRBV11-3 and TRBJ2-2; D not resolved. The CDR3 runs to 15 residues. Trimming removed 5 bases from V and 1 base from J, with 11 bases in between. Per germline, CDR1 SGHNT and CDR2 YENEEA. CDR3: CASSRMSRNTGELFF. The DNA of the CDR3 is TGTGCCAGCAGCCGCATGAGCCGGAACACCGGGGAGCTGTTTTTT.

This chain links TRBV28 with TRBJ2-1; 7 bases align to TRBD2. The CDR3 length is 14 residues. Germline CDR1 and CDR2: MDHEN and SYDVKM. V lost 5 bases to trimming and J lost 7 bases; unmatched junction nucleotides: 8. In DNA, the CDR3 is TGTGCCAGCAGTCAGCCTAGCGGTTCTAATGAGCAGTTCTTC. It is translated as CASSQPSGSNEQFF.

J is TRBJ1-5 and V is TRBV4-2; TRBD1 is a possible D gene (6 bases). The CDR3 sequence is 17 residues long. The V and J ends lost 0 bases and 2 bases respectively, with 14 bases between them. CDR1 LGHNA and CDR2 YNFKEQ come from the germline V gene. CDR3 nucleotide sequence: TGTGCCAGCAGCCAAGATTCCCGCAGACAGGGCAATCAGCCCCAGCATTTT. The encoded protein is CASSQDSRRQGNQPQHF.